This T cell receptor (beta chain) is from a study of cytomegalovirus exposure and HLA in healthy donors. Notes on the study in general: The authors later found most CMV-associated TCR beta chains appeared HLA-restricted. Most subjects had HLA-A and HLA-B alleles reportedly predicted accurately by TCR beta sequences.

Primers included in the PCR were 60 Vbeta and 13 Jbeta primers. Repertoires were generated with immunoSEQ multiplex PCR, while TCRdb's copy carries only in-frame clones and drops some. The sample shows 85,000 to 100,000 clones, 60% to 85% of them seen only once. V was pared by 2 bases and J by 11 bases, with 5 bases of the junction left unmatched. The CDR3 covers 13 residues. Germline V lookup: CDR1 SGHRS, CDR2 YFSETQ. Remarks on this clone: Its antigen is not identified.

Donors showed nominal health when sampled, although they likely had unrecorded immune exposures. Sequenced input: PBMCs. This chain joins TRBV5-1 and TRBJ2-2, with TRBD2 matching 8 bases. The receptor was derived from a man in his 60s in good health and CMV-seropositive. The CDR3 spells CASSLSGGRELFF. The CDR3 coding sequence is TGCGCCAGCAGCTTATCGGGGGGGAGAGAGCTGTTTTTT.